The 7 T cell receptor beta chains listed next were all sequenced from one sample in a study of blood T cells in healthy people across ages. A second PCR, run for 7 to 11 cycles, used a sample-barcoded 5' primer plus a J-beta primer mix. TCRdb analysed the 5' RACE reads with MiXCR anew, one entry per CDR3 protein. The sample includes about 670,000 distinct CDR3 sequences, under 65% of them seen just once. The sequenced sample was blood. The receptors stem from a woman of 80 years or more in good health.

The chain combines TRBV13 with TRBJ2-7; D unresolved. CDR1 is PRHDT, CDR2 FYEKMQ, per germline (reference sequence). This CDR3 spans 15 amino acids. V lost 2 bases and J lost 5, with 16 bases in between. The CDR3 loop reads CASSLRRRSVNEQYF. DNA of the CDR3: TGTGCCAGCAGCTTAAGGCGCCGGTCGGTAAACGAGCAGTACTTC.

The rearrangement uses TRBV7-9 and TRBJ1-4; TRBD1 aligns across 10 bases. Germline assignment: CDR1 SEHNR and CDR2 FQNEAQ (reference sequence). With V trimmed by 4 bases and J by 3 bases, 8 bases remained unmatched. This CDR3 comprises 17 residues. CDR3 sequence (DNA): TGTGCCAGCAGCTCCACAGACAGGGGGCATCCTAATGAAAAACTGTTTTTT. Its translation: CASSSTDRGHPNEKLFF.

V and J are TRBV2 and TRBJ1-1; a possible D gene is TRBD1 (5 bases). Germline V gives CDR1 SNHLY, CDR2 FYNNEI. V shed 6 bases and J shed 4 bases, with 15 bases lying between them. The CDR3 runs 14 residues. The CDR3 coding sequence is TGTGCCAGCAGGGGCTATCAGGGCCTCACTGAAGCTTTCTTT. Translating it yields CASRGYQGLTEAFF.

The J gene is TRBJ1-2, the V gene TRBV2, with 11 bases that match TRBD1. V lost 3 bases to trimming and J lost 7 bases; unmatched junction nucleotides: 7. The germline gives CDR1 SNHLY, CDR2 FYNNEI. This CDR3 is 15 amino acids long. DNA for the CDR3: TGTGCCAGCAGTGAGCCCAGGACAGGGGGCCTTGGCTACACCTTC. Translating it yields CASSEPRTGGLGYTF.

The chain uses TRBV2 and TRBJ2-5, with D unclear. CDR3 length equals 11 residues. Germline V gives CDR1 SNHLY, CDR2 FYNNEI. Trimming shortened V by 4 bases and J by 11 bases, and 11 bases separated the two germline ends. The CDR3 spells CASSGGRKQYF. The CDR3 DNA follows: TGTGCCAGCAGTGGGGGTAGGAAGCAGTACTTC. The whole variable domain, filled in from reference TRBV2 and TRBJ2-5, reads EPEVTQTPSHQVTQMGQEVILRCVPISNHLYFYWYRQILGQKVEFLVSFYNNEISEKSEIFDDQFSVERPDGSNFTLKIRSTKLEDSAMYFCASSGGRKQYFGPGTRLLVL.

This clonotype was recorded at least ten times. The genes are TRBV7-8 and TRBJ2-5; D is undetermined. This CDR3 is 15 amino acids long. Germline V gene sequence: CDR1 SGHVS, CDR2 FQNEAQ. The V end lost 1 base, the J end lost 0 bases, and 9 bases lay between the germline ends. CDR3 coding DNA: TGTGCCAGCAGCTTAGGAACAATTTACCAAGAGACCCAGTACTTC. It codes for CASSLGTIYQETQYF. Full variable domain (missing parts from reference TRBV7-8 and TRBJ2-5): GAGVSQSPRYKVAKRGQDVALRCDPISGHVSLFWYQQALGQGPEFLTYFQNEAQLDKSGLPSDRFFAERPEGSVSTLKIQRTQQEDSAVYLCASSLGTIYQETQYFGPGTRLLVL.

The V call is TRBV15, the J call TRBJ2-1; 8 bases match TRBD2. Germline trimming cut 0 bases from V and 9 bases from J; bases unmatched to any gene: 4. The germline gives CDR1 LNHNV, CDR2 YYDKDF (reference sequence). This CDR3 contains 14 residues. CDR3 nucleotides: TGTGCCACCAGCAGAGATCGGACTAGCAGTGAGCAGTTCTTC. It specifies CATSRDRTSSEQFF.